A selection of T cell receptor beta chains follows, all from one sample in a study of shared clonotypes between healthy human individuals. Measured with immunoSEQ multiplex PCR; TCRdb has only the in-frame clones, and not every one. The sample contains 1 million to 1.3 million clones, about 80% of which appear only once. The sequencing input was memory CD4+ T cells from PBMCs. Receptors originate from a man aged 18 to 29 in good health. Some clones in this sample may be carry-over from other donors' samples. CDR3s include the opening cysteine and the closing phenylalanine or tryptophan. The order of the fields is D gene, J gene, V gene, CDR3 protein. The D gene is left open where the match is weak.

d_call: TRBD2
j_call: TRBJ2-7
v_call: TRBV30
cdr3_aa: CAWSVLAADYEQYF

d_call: TRBD1
j_call: TRBJ1-2
v_call: TRBV15
cdr3_aa: CATSREGQGYGYTF

d_call: TRBD2
j_call: TRBJ2-7
v_call: TRBV7-3
cdr3_aa: CASSLPSGTYEQYF

d_call: -
j_call: TRBJ2-7
v_call: TRBV4-1
cdr3_aa: CASSQEVMGREQYF

d_call: TRBD1
j_call: TRBJ1-4
v_call: TRBV5-4
cdr3_aa: CASRDRWGWHTNEKLFF

d_call: -
j_call: TRBJ1-5
v_call: TRBV30
cdr3_aa: CAWTPGYSNQPQHF

d_call: TRBD2
j_call: TRBJ2-1
v_call: TRBV2
cdr3_aa: CASTGRALNEQFF

d_call: TRBD1
j_call: TRBJ1-5
v_call: TRBV11-2
cdr3_aa: CASSSTGQASNQPQHF

d_call: -
j_call: TRBJ1-1
v_call: TRBV18
cdr3_aa: CASSPDDMGMAFF

d_call: TRBD1
j_call: TRBJ2-7
v_call: TRBV5-1
cdr3_aa: CASSPLSGTGGMYEQYF

d_call: -
j_call: TRBJ2-7
v_call: TRBV5-1
cdr3_aa: CASTLEVAATYEQYF

d_call: -
j_call: TRBJ2-5
v_call: TRBV29-1
cdr3_aa: CSVEDIKARETQYF

d_call: -
j_call: TRBJ2-7
v_call: TRBV6-1
cdr3_aa: CASSEGPTLYEQYF

d_call: -
j_call: TRBJ1-2
v_call: TRBV5-4
cdr3_aa: CASSYSAGAQYGYTF

d_call: -
j_call: TRBJ1-1
v_call: TRBV5-1
cdr3_aa: CASSLNGGDTEAFF